This TCR beta chain was recorded in a study of cytomegalovirus exposure and HLA in healthy donors. Assay: immunoSEQ multiplex PCR; the TCRdb copy retains only in-frame clones and omits some. The sample has about 160,000 clones; around 92% are singletons. V was cut by 4 bases and J by 7 bases, with 13 bases left in between. Per the germline V gene, CDR1 is SNHLY and CDR2 is FYNNEI. The CDR3 has 13 residues. Sequencing was carried out using PBMCs. The chain recombines TRBV2 with TRBJ2-5; weak D call: TRBD1 (6 bases). The receptor's source is a man younger than 35 in good health and CMV-seropositive. CDR3 protein: CASSGQASGTQYF. The CDR3 DNA sequence: TGTGCCAGCAGTGGACAGGCCTCGGGGACCCAGTACTTC. The variable domain in full, completed from reference TRBV2 and TRBJ2-5, reads EPEVTQTPSHQVTQMGQEVILRCVPISNHLYFYWYRQILGQKVEFLVSFYNNEISEKSEIFDDQFSVERPDGSNFTLKIRSTKLEDSAMYFCASSGQASGTQYFGPGTRLLVL.